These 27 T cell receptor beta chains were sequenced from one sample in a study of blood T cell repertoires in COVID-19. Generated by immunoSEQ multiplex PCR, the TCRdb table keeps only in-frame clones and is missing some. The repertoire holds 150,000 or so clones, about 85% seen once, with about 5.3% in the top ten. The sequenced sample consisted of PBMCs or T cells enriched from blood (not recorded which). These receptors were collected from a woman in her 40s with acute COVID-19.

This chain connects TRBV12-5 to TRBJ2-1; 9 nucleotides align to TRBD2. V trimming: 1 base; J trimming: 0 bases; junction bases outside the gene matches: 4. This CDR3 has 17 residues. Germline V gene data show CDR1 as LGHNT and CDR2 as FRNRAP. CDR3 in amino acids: CASGLADSGSSYNEQFF. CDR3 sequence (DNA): TGTGCTAGTGGTTTGGCGGATAGCGGGAGCTCCTACAATGAGCAGTTCTTC.

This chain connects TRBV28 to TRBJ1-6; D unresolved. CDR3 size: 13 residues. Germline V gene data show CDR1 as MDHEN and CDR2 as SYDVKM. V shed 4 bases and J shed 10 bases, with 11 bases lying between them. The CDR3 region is CASSSLPESPLHF. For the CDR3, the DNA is TGTGCCAGCAGTTCGCTCCCCGAGTCACCCCTCCACTTT.

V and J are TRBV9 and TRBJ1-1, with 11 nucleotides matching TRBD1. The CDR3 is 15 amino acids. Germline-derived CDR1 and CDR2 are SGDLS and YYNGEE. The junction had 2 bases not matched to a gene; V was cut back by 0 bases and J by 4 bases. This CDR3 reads CASSVEGTGGTEAFF. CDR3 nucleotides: TGTGCCAGCAGCGTAGAAGGGACAGGGGGCACTGAAGCTTTCTTT.

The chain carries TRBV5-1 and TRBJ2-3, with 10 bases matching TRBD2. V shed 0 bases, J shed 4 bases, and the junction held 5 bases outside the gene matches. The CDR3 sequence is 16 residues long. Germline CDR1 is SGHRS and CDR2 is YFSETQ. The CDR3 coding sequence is TGCGCCAGCAGCTTGGCACTAGCGGGAATCGCAGATACGCAGTATTTT. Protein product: CASSLALAGIADTQYF.

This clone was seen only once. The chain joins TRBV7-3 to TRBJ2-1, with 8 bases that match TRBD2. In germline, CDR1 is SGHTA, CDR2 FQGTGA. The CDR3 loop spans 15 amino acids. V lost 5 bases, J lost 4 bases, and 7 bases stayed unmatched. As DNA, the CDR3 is TGTGCCAGCAGCGCGAGCGGGAGTACATACAATGAGCAGTTCTTC. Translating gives CASSASGSTYNEQFF.

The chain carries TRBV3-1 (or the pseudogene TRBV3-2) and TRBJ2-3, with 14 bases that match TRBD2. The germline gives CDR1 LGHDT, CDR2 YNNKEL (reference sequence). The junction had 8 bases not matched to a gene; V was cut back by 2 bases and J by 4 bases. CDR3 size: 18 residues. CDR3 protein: CASSQRAGTSGRSDTQYF. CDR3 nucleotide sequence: TGTGCCAGCAGCCAAAGGGCGGGGACTAGCGGGAGATCAGATACGCAGTATTTT.

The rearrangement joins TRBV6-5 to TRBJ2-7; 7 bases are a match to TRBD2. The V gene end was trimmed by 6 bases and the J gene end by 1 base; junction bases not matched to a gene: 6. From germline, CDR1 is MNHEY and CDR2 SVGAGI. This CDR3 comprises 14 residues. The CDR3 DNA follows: TGTGCCAGCAGGGACTACGGGGGGTCCTACGAGCAGTACGTC. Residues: CASRDYGGSYEQYV.

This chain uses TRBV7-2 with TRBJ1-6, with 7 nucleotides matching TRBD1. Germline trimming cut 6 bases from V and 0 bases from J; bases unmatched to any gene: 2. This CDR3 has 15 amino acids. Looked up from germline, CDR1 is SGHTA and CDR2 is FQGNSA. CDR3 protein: CASSRQGSYNSPLHF. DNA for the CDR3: TGTGCCAGCAGTCGACAGGGCTCCTATAATTCACCCCTCCACTTT.

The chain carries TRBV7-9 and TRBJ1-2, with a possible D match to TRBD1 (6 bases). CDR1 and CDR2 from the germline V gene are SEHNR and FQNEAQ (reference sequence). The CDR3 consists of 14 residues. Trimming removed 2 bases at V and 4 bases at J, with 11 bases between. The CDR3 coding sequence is TGTGCCAGCAGCTTATCAGGGGAGACCTATGGCTACACCTTC. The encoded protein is CASSLSGETYGYTF.

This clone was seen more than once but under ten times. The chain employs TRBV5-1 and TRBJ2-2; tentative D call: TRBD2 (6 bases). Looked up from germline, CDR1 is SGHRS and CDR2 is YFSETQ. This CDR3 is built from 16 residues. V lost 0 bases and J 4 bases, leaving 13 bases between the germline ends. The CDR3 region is CASSLGATSRTGELFF. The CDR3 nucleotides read TGCGCCAGCAGCTTGGGGGCGACTAGTCGCACCGGGGAGCTGTTTTTT.

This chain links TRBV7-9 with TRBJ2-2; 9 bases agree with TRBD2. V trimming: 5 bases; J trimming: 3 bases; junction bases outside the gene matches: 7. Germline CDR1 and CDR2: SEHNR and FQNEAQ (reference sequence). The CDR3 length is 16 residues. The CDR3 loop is CASSRQAGGDTGELFF. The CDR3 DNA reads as TGTGCCAGCAGCCGACAGGCGGGAGGGGACACCGGGGAGCTGTTTTTT. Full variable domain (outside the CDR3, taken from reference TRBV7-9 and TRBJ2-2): DTGVSQNPRHKITKRGQNVTFRCDPISEHNRLYWYRQTLGQGPEFLTYFQNEAQLEKSRLLSDRFSAERPKGSFSTLEIQRTEQGDSAMYLCASSRQAGGDTGELFFGEGSRLTVL.

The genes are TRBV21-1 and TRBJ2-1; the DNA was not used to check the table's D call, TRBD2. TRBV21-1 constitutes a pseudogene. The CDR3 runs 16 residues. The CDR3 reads CASSKGGGSRYNEQFF. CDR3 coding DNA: TGTGCCAGCAGCAAAGGGGGGGGAAGTAGGTACAATGAGCAGTTCTTC.

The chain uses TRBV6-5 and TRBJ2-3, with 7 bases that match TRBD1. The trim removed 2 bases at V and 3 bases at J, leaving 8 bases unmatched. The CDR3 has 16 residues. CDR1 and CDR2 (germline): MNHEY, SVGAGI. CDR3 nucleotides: TGTGCCAGCAGTTACGGGCAGGGGGTTTTAACAGATACGCAGTATTTT. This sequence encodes CASSYGQGVLTDTQYF.

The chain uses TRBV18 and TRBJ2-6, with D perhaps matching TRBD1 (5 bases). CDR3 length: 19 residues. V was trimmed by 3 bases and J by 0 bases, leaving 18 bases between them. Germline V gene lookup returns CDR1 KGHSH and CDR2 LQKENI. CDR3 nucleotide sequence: TGTGCCAGCTCACCTGGGGCAGTTACTTTCCTCTCTGGGGCCAACGTCCTGACTTTC. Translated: CASSPGAVTFLSGANVLTF.

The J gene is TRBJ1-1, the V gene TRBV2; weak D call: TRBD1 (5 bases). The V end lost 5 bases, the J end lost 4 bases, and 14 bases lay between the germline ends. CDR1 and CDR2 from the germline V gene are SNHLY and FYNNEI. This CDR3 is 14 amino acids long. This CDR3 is CASSPLGGGTEAFF. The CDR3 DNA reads TGTGCCAGCAGTCCTCTCGGGGGGGGCACTGAAGCTTTCTTT.

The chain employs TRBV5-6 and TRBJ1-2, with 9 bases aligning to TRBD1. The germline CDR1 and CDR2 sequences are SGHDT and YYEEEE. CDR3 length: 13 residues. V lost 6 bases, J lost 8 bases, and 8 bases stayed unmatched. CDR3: CASTAGTGIGYTF. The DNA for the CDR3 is TGTGCCAGCACCGCCGGGACAGGGATCGGCTACACCTTC.

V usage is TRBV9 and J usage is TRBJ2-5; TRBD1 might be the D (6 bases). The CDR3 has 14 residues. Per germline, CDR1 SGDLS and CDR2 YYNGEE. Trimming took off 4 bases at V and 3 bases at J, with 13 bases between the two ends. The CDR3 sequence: CASSPTGTKETQYF. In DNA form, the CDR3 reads TGTGCCAGCAGCCCGACCGGGACAAAAGAGACCCAGTACTTC.

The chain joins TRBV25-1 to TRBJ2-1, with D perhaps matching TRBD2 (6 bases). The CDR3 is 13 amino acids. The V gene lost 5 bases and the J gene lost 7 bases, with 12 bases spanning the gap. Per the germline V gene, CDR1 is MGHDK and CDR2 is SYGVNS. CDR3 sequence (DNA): TGTGCCAGCAGTCCAGACGCGGGGAATGAGCAGTTCTTC. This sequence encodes CASSPDAGNEQFF.

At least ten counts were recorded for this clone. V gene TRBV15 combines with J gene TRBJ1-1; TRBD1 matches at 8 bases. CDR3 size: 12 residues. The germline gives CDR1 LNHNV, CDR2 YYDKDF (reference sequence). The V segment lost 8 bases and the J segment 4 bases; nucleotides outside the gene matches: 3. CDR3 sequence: CATDRGGTEAFF. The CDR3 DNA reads TGTGCCACCGACAGGGGTGGCACTGAAGCTTTCTTT. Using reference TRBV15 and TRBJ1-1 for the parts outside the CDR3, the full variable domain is DAMVIQNPRYQVTQFGKPVTLSCSQTLNHNVMYWYQQKSSQAPKLLFHYYDKDFNNEADTPDNFQSRRPNTSFCFLDIRSPGLGDTAMYLCATDRGGTEAFFGQGTRLTVV.

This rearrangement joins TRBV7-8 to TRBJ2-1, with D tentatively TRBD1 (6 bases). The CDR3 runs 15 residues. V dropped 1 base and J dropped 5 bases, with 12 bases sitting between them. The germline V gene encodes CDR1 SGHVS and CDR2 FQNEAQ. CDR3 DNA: TGTGCCAGCAGCTTAGACAGGGAAGTAAACAATGAGCAGTTCTTC. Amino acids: CASSLDREVNNEQFF.

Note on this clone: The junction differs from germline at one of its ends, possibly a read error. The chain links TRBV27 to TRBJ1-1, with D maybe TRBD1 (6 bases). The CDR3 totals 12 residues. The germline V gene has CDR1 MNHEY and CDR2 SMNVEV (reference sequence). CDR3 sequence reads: CAGSEGGTEAFF. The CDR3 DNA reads TGTGCCGGCAGTGAAGGGGGCACTGAAGCTTTCTTT.

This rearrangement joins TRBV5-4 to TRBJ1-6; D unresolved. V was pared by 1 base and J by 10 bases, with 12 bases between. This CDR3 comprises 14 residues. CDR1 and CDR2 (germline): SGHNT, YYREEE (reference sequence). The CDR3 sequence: CASSLTGFDSPLHF. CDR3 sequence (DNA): TGTGCCAGCAGCTTGACCGGGTTCGACTCACCCCTCCACTTT.

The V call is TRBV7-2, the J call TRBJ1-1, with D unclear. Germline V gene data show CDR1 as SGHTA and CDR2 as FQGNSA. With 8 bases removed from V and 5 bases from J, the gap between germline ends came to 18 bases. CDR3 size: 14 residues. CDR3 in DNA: TGTGCCAGCTTAAAAACGAGCTCTGCGACTGAAGCTTTCTTT. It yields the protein CASLKTSSATEAFF. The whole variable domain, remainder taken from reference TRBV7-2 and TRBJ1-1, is GAGVSQSPSNKVTEKGKDVELRCDPISGHTALYWYRQSLGQGLEFLIYFQGNSAPDKSGLPSDRFSAERTGGSVSTLTIQRTQQEDSAVYLCASLKTSSATEAFFGQGTRLTVV.

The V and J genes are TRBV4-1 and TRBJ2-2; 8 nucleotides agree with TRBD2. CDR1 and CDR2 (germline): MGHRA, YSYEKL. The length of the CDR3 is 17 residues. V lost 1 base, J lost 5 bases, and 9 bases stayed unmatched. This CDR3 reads CASSQVLSGGRTGELFF. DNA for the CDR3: TGCGCCAGCAGCCAAGTTTTGTCGGGAGGGCGGACCGGGGAGCTGTTTTTT.

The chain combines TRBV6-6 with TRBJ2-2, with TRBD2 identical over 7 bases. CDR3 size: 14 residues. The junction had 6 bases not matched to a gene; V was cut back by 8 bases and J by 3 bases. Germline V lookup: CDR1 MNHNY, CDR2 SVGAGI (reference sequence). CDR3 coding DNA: TGTGCCAGCGGACTAGGAGGGGACACCGGGGAGCTGTTTTTT. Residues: CASGLGGDTGELFF.

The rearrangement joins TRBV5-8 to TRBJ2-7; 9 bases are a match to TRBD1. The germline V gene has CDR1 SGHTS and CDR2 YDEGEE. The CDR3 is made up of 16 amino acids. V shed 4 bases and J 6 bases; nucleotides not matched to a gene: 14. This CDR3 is CASSPLRQGGGREQYF. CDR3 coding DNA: TGTGCCAGCAGCCCTCTTCGACAGGGGGGAGGTCGCGAGCAGTACTTC.

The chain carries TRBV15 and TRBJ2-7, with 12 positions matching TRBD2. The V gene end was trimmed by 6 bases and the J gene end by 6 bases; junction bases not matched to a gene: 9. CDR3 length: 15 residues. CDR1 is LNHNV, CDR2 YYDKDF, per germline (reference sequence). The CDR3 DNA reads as TGTGCCACCAGAGGGGCCGGACTAGCGGGGAGCGAGCAGTACGTC. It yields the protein CATRGAGLAGSEQYV.